Listed here is a single T cell receptor beta chain. This sample is drawn from a study of blood T cell repertoires in COVID-19. Study summary: Whether acute or convalescent, the COVID-19 samples came from the United States, Italy and Spain. From T cells, B-cell-depleted T cells, or PBMCs came the material, which was cDNA or gDNA.

As handled by the study authors: Amplified reference gene primers provided the basis for estimating nucleated cell counts. Assay: immunoSEQ multiplex PCR; the TCRdb copy retains only in-frame clones and omits some. The V and J calls and clone size were taken over from that table, and D and trimming were inferred from the DNA. The sample has over 80,000 clones; 86% are singletons. The CDR3 runs to 14 residues. V was cut by 4 bases and J by 1 base, with 10 bases left in between. Germline lookup yields CDR1 SNHLY and CDR2 FYNNEI. This chain uses TRBV2 with TRBJ1-1; possible D gene TRBD1, 5 bases. The sequenced sample consisted of peripheral blood. This TCR came from a middle-aged man with acute or convalescent COVID-19. In DNA form, the CDR3 reads TGTGCCAGCAGTGGCACAGGTAAGAACACTGAAGCTTTCTTT. It translates to CASSGTGKNTEAFF. The variable domain in full, with the rest retrieved from reference TRBV2 and TRBJ1-1, is EPEVTQTPSHQVTQMGQEVILRCVPISNHLYFYWYRQILGQKVEFLVSFYNNEISEKSEIFDDQFSVERPDGSNFTLKIRSTKLEDSAMYFCASSGTGKNTEAFFGQGTRLTVV.